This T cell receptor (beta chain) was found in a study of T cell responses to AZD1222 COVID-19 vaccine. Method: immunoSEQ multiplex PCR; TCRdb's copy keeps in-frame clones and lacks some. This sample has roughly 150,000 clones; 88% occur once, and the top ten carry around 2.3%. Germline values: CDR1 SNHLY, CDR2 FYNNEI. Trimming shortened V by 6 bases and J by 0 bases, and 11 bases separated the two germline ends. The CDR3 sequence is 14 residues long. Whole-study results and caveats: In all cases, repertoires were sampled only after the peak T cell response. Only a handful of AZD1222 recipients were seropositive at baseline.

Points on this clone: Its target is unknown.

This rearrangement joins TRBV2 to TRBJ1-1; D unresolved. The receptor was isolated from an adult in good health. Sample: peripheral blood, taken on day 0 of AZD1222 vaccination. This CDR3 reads CASRINTLNTEAFF. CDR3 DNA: TGTGCCAGCAGAATCAATACCCTGAACACTGAAGCTTTCTTT.